Described below is a single T cell receptor beta chain sequence and its context. As yet, its antigen is unknown. Trimming removed 5 bases from V and 2 bases from J; junction bases left unmatched: 9. CDR3 length: 17 amino acids. Germline-derived CDR1 and CDR2 are SEHNR and FQNEAQ (reference sequence). This table comes from immunoSEQ multiplex PCR, and its TCRdb copy is limited to in-frame clones, with some not included. The sample includes around 190,000 clones, around nine tenths seen only once; the top ten take approximately 0.49%. The sample comes from a study of T cell responses to AZD1222 COVID-19 vaccine. Study context: Second-dose schedules of about 4 or about 12 weeks were combined. Regarding the study as a whole: Vaccine-associated CD4 TCRs ranged over spike, dominating at 160-218 and 743-854.

The V gene is TRBV7-9, the J gene TRBJ1-5; 10 nucleotides agree with TRBD1. The specimen comprised peripheral blood, sampled on day 0 of AZD1222 vaccination. This receptor was identified in an adult in good health. The chain's CDR3 is CASSLDYGTGGNQPQHF. In DNA form, the CDR3 reads TGTGCCAGCAGCCTAGACTACGGGACAGGGGGCAATCAGCCCCAGCATTTT. Full variable domain (rest looked up from reference TRBV7-9 and TRBJ1-5): DTGVSQNPRHKITKRGQNVTFRCDPISEHNRLYWYRQTLGQGPEFLTYFQNEAQLEKSRLLSDRFSAERPKGSFSTLEIQRTEQGDSAMYLCASSLDYGTGGNQPQHFGDGTRLSIL.